A single sample gave rise to the 15 T cell receptor beta chains below, sequenced in a study of T cells in Graves' hyperthyroidism and ophthalmopathy. RNA transcripts provided the source from which TCR beta CDR3 regions were amplified. A first-round RT-PCR of the TCR CDR3 used the HTBI primer set. MiXCR was run by TCRdb on the multiplex PCR reads, yielding one entry per CDR3 protein. The sample consists of some 620,000 distinct CDR3 sequences, 15% to 20% of them appearing once. Sequencing input: blood. The receptors originated from a woman aged 25 to 39 with Graves' hyperthyroidism.

The V call is TRBV7-6, the J call TRBJ2-2, with 10 bases identical to TRBD1. The CDR3 contains 17 residues. The germline CDR1 and CDR2 sequences are SGHVS and FNYEAQ. V lost 5 bases, J lost 3 bases, and 9 bases stayed unmatched. DNA of the CDR3: TGTGCCAGCAGCCCATTGGGGACAGGGGTCTACACCGGGGAGCTGTTTTTT. This sequence encodes CASSPLGTGVYTGELFF.

This clonotype occurred many times. This rearrangement joins TRBV30 to TRBJ1-1; D gene uncertain. CDR3 length: 12 amino acids. Looked up from germline, CDR1 is GTSNPN and CDR2 is SVGIG (reference sequence). Trimming took off 3 bases at V and 6 bases at J, with 11 bases between the two ends. CDR3 bases: TGTGCCTGGAGCAATACAGCGGCTGAAGCTTTCTTT. It codes for CAWSNTAAEAFF.

This clonotype was observed a few times. The V call is TRBV12-3 or TRBV12-4, the J call TRBJ2-7; D perhaps matches TRBD2 (7 bases). The CDR3 is 15 residues long. V lost 3 bases, J lost 5 bases, and 17 bases lay in between. The CDR3 spells CASSFRGGWDDEQYF. CDR3 sequence (DNA): TGTGCCAGCAGTTTTAGGGGGGGCTGGGATGACGAGCAGTACTTC.

V is TRBV29-1 and J is TRBJ1-2, with TRBD1 identical over 7 bases. CDR3 length equals 11 residues. After removal of 6 bases from V and 8 bases from J, the junction contained 6 bases not matched to a gene. Per germline, CDR1 SQVTM and CDR2 ANQGSEA. The chain's CDR3 is CSVRGGWGYTF. Written as DNA, the CDR3 is TGCAGCGTGCGAGGGGGCTGGGGCTACACCTTC.

The chain has TRBV30 and TRBJ2-3; 8 bases fit TRBD1. The junction had 9 bases not matched to a gene; V was cut back by 1 base and J by 0 bases. The CDR3 runs 17 residues. Looked up from germline, CDR1 is GTSNPN and CDR2 is SVGIG (reference sequence). CDR3 sequence reads: CAWSGQGLGTSTDTQYF. The CDR3 DNA reads as TGTGCCTGGAGTGGACAGGGGTTGGGGACCAGCACAGATACGCAGTATTTT.

The sample holds many counts of this clonotype. The rearrangement joins TRBV7-9 to TRBJ2-7; TRBD1 is a possible D gene (6 bases). The CDR3 has 16 residues. CDR1 SEHNR and CDR2 FQNEAQ come from the germline V gene (reference sequence). The V end was cut by 5 bases, the J end by 2 bases, with 19 bases between. The chain's CDR3 is CASSNPPGHQTYEQYF. CDR3 sequence (DNA): TGTGCCAGCAGCAACCCCCCGGGACACCAAACCTACGAGCAGTACTTC.

Notes on this clonotype: Since no conserved phenylalanine or tryptophan closes the CDR3, a read error is the likely cause. V and J are TRBV6-2 or TRBV6-3 and TRBJ1-1; no firm D call. The CDR3 consists of 14 residues. The germline V gene encodes CDR1 MNHEY and CDR2 SVGEGT. V lost 4 bases to trimming and J lost 0 bases, with 9 bases between them. This CDR3 reads CASSLVSVNTEAFL. In nucleotides, the CDR3 is TGTGCCAGCAGTTTGGTTTCTGTGAACACTGAAGCTTTCCTT.

The gene calls are TRBV19 and TRBJ2-1; 10 nucleotides agree with TRBD2. Germline CDR1 reads LNHDA; CDR2 reads SQIVND (reference sequence). V shed 3 bases, J shed 7 bases, and the junction held 6 bases outside the gene matches. This CDR3 has 15 amino acids. CDR3 protein: CASSIGAGGLNEQFF. The CDR3 bases are TGTGCCAGTAGTATCGGAGCGGGAGGGCTAAATGAGCAGTTCTTC. Filled out from reference TRBV19 and TRBJ2-1, the complete variable domain reads DGGITQSPKYLFRKEGQNVTLSCEQNLNHDAMYWYRQDPGQGLRLIYYSQIVNDFQKGDIAEGYSVSREKKESFPLTVTSAQKNPTAFYLCASSIGAGGLNEQFFGPGTRLTVL.

This clonotype was found many times. The rearrangement links TRBV28 to TRBJ2-5; TRBD1 might be the D (6 bases). V was clipped by 5 bases and J by 1 base, with 14 bases between them. Germline V lookup: CDR1 MDHEN, CDR2 SYDVKM. This CDR3 region has 15 residues. The CDR3 DNA follows: TGTGCCAGCAGTCTAGAGAGGGGGTCCCAAGAGACCCAGTACTTC. This codes for CASSLERGSQETQYF.

Many counts were recorded for this clonotype. J is TRBJ2-7 and V is TRBV6-1, with D perhaps TRBD1 (5 bases). The CDR3 covers 16 residues. Trimming pared 5 bases from V and 2 bases from J, leaving 19 bases between. CDR1 and CDR2 from the germline V gene are MNHNS and SASEGT. The CDR3, as DNA: TGTGCCAGCAGTCCCCGGGCGGCTGGGGCGGCCTACGAGCAGTACTTC. Protein: CASSPRAAGAAYEQYF.

In its sample, this clonotype was seen many times. This rearrangement joins TRBV2 to TRBJ2-2; D ambiguous. Per germline, CDR1 SNHLY and CDR2 FYNNEI. This CDR3 contains 14 residues. Trimming shortened V by 6 bases and J by 2 bases, and 10 bases separated the two germline ends. CDR3 DNA sequence: TGTGCCAGCAGAACCTTCCTAAACACCGGGGAGCTGTTTTTT. It translates to CASRTFLNTGELFF.

In this sample, this clonotype turned up a few times. The chain combines TRBV4-2 with TRBJ2-3; D call uncertain. V lost 3 bases and J lost 4, with 8 bases in between. CDR1 LGHNA and CDR2 YNFKEQ come from the germline V gene. This CDR3 region has 13 residues. This CDR3 is CASSHQAADTQYF. CDR3 coding DNA: TGTGCCAGCAGCCACCAAGCCGCAGATACGCAGTATTTT.

This clonotype was recorded a few times. The chain carries TRBV30 and TRBJ2-1, with TRBD2 matching 8 bases. Trimming cost V 1 base and J 10 bases; bases outside gene matches: 9. CDR3 length equals 14 residues. Germline V gene data show CDR1 as GTSNPN and CDR2 as SVGIG (reference sequence). CDR3 sequence reads: CAWSEGLAEEEQFF. The CDR3 nucleotides are TGTGCCTGGAGTGAAGGACTAGCCGAGGAGGAGCAGTTCTTC.

This clonotype has at least ten counts. The chain recombines TRBV12-3 or TRBV12-4 with TRBJ2-7, with a tentative D call TRBD1 (6 bases). The V and J ends lost 3 bases and 6 bases respectively, with 12 bases between them. The CDR3 runs to 13 residues. The CDR3 DNA sequence: TGTGCCAGCAGTTTCGTCAGAGGGGGCGAGCAGTACTTC. Protein sequence: CASSFVRGGEQYF.

Many counts were recorded for this clonotype. The chain uses TRBV7-9 and TRBJ2-7; 10 bases map to TRBD1. V was pared by 4 bases and J by 3 bases, with 6 bases of the junction left unmatched. The CDR3 has 15 residues. CDR1 is SEHNR and CDR2 is FQNEAQ in the germline V gene (reference sequence). The CDR3 DNA follows: TGTGCCAGCAGCTCGATATGGACAGGGGGCTACGAGCAGTACTTC. Translated: CASSSIWTGGYEQYF.